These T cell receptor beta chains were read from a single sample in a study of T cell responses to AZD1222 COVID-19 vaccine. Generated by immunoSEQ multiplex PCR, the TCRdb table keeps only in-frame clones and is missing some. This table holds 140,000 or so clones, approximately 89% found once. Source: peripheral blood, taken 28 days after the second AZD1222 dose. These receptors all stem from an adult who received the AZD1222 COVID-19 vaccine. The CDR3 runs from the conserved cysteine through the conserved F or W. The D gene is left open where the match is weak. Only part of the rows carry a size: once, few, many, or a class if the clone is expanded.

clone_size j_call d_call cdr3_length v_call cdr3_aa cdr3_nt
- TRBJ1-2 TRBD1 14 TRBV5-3 CARSLETGAYGYTF TGTGCCAGAAGCTTGGAGACAGGGGCCTATGGCTACACCTTC
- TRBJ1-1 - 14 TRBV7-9 CASFFQGLRAEAFF TGTGCCAGCTTTTTTCAAGGGTTAAGGGCTGAAGCTTTCTTT
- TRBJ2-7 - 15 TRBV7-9 CASSPVVKGLNEQYF TGTGCCAGCAGCCCGGTGGTGAAGGGTCTCAACGAGCAGTACTTC
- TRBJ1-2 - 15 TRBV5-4 CASSLEPGANYGYTF TGTGCCAGCAGCTTGGAGCCAGGGGCGAACTATGGCTACACCTTC
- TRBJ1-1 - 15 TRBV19 CASDSGRAPVTEAFF TGTGCCAGTGACTCGGGAAGGGCCCCCGTCACTGAAGCTTTCTTT
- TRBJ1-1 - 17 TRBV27 CASSLRGPRTDNTEAFF TGTGCCAGCAGTTTAAGGGGCCCTCGGACAGATAACACTGAAGCTTTCTTT
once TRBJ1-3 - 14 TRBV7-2 CASSFSSTRNTIYF TGTGCCAGCAGCTTTTCTTCCACCAGAAACACCATATATTTT
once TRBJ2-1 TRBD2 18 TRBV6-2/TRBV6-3 CASSSISASGKGKNEQFF TGTGCCAGCAGTTCAATATCGGCTAGCGGGAAGGGAAAAAATGAGCAGTTCTTC
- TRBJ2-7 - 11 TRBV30 CAWSRVNEQYF TGTGCCTGGAGTCGAGTTAACGAGCAGTACTTC
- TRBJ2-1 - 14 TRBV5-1 CASSLGNREYEQFF TGCGCCAGCAGCTTGGGAAACAGGGAGTATGAGCAGTTCTTC
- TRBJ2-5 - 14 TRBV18 CASSPPNRQETQYF TGTGCCAGCTCACCACCGAATCGTCAAGAGACCCAGTACTTC
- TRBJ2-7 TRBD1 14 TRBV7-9 CASSLWDSIYEQYF TGTGCCAGCAGCTTGTGGGACAGCATCTACGAGCAGTACTTC
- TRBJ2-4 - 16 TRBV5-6 CASSLSAGKAKNIQYF TGTGCCAGCAGCTTGTCTGCAGGGAAGGCCAAAAACATTCAGTACTTC
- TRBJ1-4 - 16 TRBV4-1 CASSQVRTAVNEKLFF TGCGCCAGCAGCCAAGTCAGGACAGCCGTAAATGAAAAACTGTTTTTT
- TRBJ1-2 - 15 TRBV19 CASSMSFRVTYGYTF TGTGCCAGTAGTATGTCCTTCAGGGTTACCTATGGCTACACCTTC
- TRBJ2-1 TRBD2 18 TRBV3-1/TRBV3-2 CASSQGARTGTSVREQFF TGTGCCAGCAGCCAAGGAGCCCGCACCGGGACTAGCGTCCGTGAGCAGTTCTTC
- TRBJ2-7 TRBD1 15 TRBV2 CASSEVPGQGDEQYF TGTGCCAGCAGTGAAGTCCCGGGACAGGGGGACGAGCAGTACTTC
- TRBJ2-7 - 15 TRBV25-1 CASSDLQGLSYEQYF TGTGCCAGCAGTGACCTCCAGGGTCTTTCCTACGAGCAGTACTTC